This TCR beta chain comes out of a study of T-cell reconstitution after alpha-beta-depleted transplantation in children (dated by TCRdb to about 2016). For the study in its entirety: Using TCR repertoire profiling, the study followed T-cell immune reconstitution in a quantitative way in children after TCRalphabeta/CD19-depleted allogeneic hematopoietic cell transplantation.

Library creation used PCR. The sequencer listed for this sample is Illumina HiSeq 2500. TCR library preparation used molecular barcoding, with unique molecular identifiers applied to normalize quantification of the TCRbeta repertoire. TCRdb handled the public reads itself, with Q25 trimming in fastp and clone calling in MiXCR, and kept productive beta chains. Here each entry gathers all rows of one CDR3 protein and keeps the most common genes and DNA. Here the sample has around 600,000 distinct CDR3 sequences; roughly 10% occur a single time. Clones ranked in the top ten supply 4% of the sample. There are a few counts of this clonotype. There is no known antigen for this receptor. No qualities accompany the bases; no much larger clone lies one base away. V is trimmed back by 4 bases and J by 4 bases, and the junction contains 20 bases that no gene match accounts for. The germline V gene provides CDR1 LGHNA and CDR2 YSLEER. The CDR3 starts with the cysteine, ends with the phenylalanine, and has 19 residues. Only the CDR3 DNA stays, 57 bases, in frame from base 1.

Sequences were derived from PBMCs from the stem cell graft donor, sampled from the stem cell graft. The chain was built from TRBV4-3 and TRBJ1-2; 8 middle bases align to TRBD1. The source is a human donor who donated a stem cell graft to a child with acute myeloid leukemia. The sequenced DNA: TGCGCCAGCAGCCTCGCCCTCCCCGGGGCCGGGACAGGAGGCTATGGCTACACCTTC. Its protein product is CASSLALPGAGTGGYGYTF.